What follows are 20 T cell receptor beta chains derived from one specimen sequenced in a study of blood T cell repertoires in COVID-19. The protocol was immunoSEQ multiplex PCR, while the TCRdb copy is restricted to in-frame clones and leaves out a portion. This table has 100,000 to 150,000 clones, approximately 74% appearing once. What was sequenced was peripheral blood. The receptors derive from a woman in her seventies with acute or convalescent COVID-19.

This clone was recorded a few times. The chain links TRBV21-1 to TRBJ2-2; the table's D call of TRBD1 was not tested on the DNA. TRBV21-1 is annotated as a pseudogene. This CDR3 is 18 amino acids long. The CDR3 here is CASSKDESHCRVPGELFF. In nucleotides, the CDR3 is TGTGCCAGCAGCAAAGATGAATCACATTGCAGGGTTCCCGGGGAGCTGTTTTTT.

In this sample, this clone turned up a few times. J is TRBJ2-3 and V is TRBV5-4; 7 bases are shared with TRBD2. V dropped 4 bases and J dropped 3; count of bases not matched to a gene: 5. CDR3 length: 14 amino acids. Germline values: CDR1 SGHNT, CDR2 YYREEE (reference sequence). In DNA form, the CDR3 reads TGTGCCAGCAGCCTTGGACTAGAAACAGATACGCAGTATTTT. It specifies CASSLGLETDTQYF.

The chain recombines TRBV5-1 with TRBJ1-2, with 7 bases that match TRBD1. The CDR3 runs to 15 residues. V trimming: 1 base; J trimming: 6 bases; junction bases outside the gene matches: 9. Germline lookup yields CDR1 SGHRS and CDR2 YFSETQ. The CDR3 reads CASSLTGDKTDGYTF. CDR3 bases: TGCGCCAGCAGCTTGACAGGGGATAAGACGGATGGCTACACCTTC.

This chain links TRBV9 with TRBJ2-3; 8 positions match TRBD1. The CDR3 is 15 amino acids. The ends lost 0 bases at V and 6 bases at J; junction bases unmatched: 6. Germline V gives CDR1 SGDLS, CDR2 YYNGEE. The CDR3 DNA reads TGTGCCAGCAGCGTAGGGGACAGGCGTGCCGATACGCAGTATTTT. Amino acid sequence: CASSVGDRRADTQYF.

This clone was observed at least ten times. The chain has TRBV3-1 (or the pseudogene TRBV3-2) and TRBJ2-2; tentative D call: TRBD2 (5 bases). The CDR3 runs 16 residues. Trimming cost V 0 bases and J 4 bases, with 12 bases left between them. CDR1 LGHDT and CDR2 YNNKEL come from the germline V gene (reference sequence). The CDR3 loop reads CASSQDPPGITGELFF. In DNA, the CDR3 is TGTGCCAGCAGCCAAGATCCCCCGGGGATCACCGGGGAGCTGTTTTTT.

The V call is TRBV19, the J call TRBJ1-3, with TRBD1 identical over 9 bases. The V segment lost 1 base and the J segment 0 bases; nucleotides outside the gene matches: 7. The CDR3 is 18 residues long. CDR1 and CDR2 from the germline V gene are LNHDA and SQIVND (reference sequence). The CDR3 region is CASSIVKDRGASGNTIYF. The CDR3 DNA follows: TGTGCCAGTAGTATAGTAAAAGACAGGGGGGCCTCTGGAAACACCATATATTTT.

The table lists this clone with a count of one. The J gene is TRBJ2-3, the V gene TRBV7-2, with 11 bases that match TRBD2. Germline lookup yields CDR1 SGHTA and CDR2 FQGNSA. V lost 5 bases, J lost 3 bases, and 10 bases stayed unmatched. This CDR3 comprises 17 residues. Written as DNA, the CDR3 is TGTGCCAGCAGCAATATCGGACTAGCGGGTATAACAGATACGCAGTATTTT. Translating it yields CASSNIGLAGITDTQYF.

V and J are TRBV24-1 and TRBJ2-1, with 8 positions matching TRBD2. The CDR3 contains 17 residues. The V gene end was trimmed by 1 base and the J gene end by 2 bases; junction bases not matched to a gene: 6. The germline CDR1 and CDR2 sequences are KGHDR and SFDVKD. The chain's CDR3 is CATSDLGGTRTYNEQFF. CDR3 nucleotides: TGTGCCACCAGTGATTTAGGAGGGACTAGAACCTACAATGAGCAGTTCTTC.

V gene TRBV7-9 combines with J gene TRBJ1-1; 9 bases match TRBD1. V shed 5 bases, J shed 3 bases, and the junction held 7 bases outside the gene matches. The CDR3 is 15 amino acids. CDR1 and CDR2 (germline): SEHNR, FQNEAQ (reference sequence). This chain's CDR3 is CASSQSGQGHTEAFF. The CDR3 DNA follows: TGTGCCAGCAGCCAATCGGGACAGGGCCACACTGAAGCTTTCTTT.

This clone was recorded a few times. The rearrangement links TRBV19 to TRBJ1-1; no clear D. Trimming pared 1 base from V and 7 bases from J, leaving 13 bases between. The CDR3 sequence is 14 residues long. Germline-derived CDR1 and CDR2 are LNHDA and SQIVND (reference sequence). The CDR3 here is CASSIGVRGSEAFF. The CDR3 DNA reads as TGTGCCAGTAGTATAGGGGTTCGAGGAAGTGAAGCTTTCTTT.

The chain couples TRBV11-2 to TRBJ2-1; TRBD2 aligns across 10 bases. V lost 6 bases, J lost 7 bases, and 3 bases stayed unmatched. Germline V lookup: CDR1 SGHAT, CDR2 FQNNGV. The CDR3 covers 13 residues. CDR3 nucleotide sequence: TGTGCCAGCAGGAGCGGGGGGGGAAATGAGCAGTTCTTC. Its protein product is CASRSGGGNEQFF.

As regards this clone: A much bigger clone sits one base away, suggesting this may be a read error. This chain connects TRBV3-1 (or the pseudogene TRBV3-2) to TRBJ2-7; 11 nucleotides agree with TRBD1. Germline CDR1 and CDR2: LGHDT and YNNKEL (reference sequence). J was trimmed by 3 bases and V by 5 bases; bases with no gene match: 3. This CDR3 comprises 14 residues. The CDR3: CASSSGTGGYEQYF. CDR3 in DNA: TGTGCCAGCAGCTCCGGGACAGGGGGCTACGAGCAGTACTTC.

The chain has TRBV30 and TRBJ1-1; D perhaps matches TRBD1 (5 bases). The CDR3 is 11 amino acids. V shed 2 bases and J shed 9 bases, with 10 bases lying between them. CDR1 and CDR2 from the germline V gene are GTSNPN and SVGIG (reference sequence). The CDR3 DNA sequence: TGTGCCTGGAGTCGGGCAGGGAAAGCTTTCTTT. As protein: CAWSRAGKAFF.

The chain uses TRBV6-6 and TRBJ1-2; the D is unclear. The CDR3 runs 13 residues. V gave up 6 bases and J gave up 5 bases, with 13 bases separating them. Per germline, CDR1 MNHNY and CDR2 SVGAGI (reference sequence). CDR3 DNA: TGTGCCAGCAGGAGACCGACTGATTATGGCTACACCTTC. Its translation: CASRRPTDYGYTF.

The gene calls are TRBV5-4 and TRBJ2-3; 10 bases map to TRBD2. The germline CDR1 and CDR2 sequences are SGHNT and YYREEE (reference sequence). Losses at the gene ends were 5 bases for V and 5 bases for J; bases not matched to a gene: 5. This CDR3 has 14 amino acids. CDR3 in DNA: TGTGCCAGCAGAGCGGGAGGGCCGGTAGATACGCAGTATTTT. This encodes CASRAGGPVDTQYF.

This clone was found a few times. CDR3 in DNA: TGTGCCTGGTGCTCCGGGAGCACTGAAGCTTTCTTT. Translating it yields CAWCSGSTEAFF. The chain carries TRBV30 and TRBJ1-1; no clear D. The length of the CDR3 is 12 residues. V was shortened by 5 bases and J by 4 bases, with 11 bases between the two germline ends. The V gene's germline CDR1 is GTSNPN and CDR2 SVGIG (reference sequence).

This clone has a count of ten or more. The V and J genes are TRBV14 and TRBJ1-1, with D unresolved. Germline-derived CDR1 and CDR2 are SGHDN and FVKESK. The CDR3 length is 14 residues. V was trimmed by 1 base and J by 7 bases, leaving 13 bases between them. The CDR3 reads CASSQAAGTVEAFF. The CDR3 coding sequence is TGTGCCAGCAGCCAAGCGGCGGGAACAGTTGAAGCTTTCTTT.

The chain couples TRBV28 to TRBJ2-1, with D maybe TRBD2 (6 bases). The CDR3 has 15 residues. The V end was cut by 5 bases, the J end by 2 bases, with 13 bases between. Germline V gene data show CDR1 as MDHEN and CDR2 as SYDVKM. Here the CDR3 reads CASSGGAATYNEQFF. In DNA form, the CDR3 reads TGTGCCAGCAGTGGCGGGGCAGCTACCTACAATGAGCAGTTCTTC.

The chain uses TRBV4-1 and TRBJ1-4; perhaps TRBD1 as D (5 bases). The CDR3 loop spans 14 amino acids. V lost 3 bases to trimming and J lost 5 bases, with 10 bases between them. Germline CDR1 MGHRA, CDR2 YSYEKL. DNA of the CDR3: TGCGCCAGCAGCCAGTGGGAGGGGAATGAAAAACTGTTTTTT. It translates to CASSQWEGNEKLFF.

The chain couples TRBV19 to TRBJ2-7; TRBD2 matches 7 bases. Germline V gene lookup returns CDR1 LNHDA and CDR2 SQIVND (reference sequence). Germline trimming cut 3 bases from V and 0 bases from J; bases unmatched to any gene: 5. The CDR3 runs to 15 residues. This chain's CDR3 is CASSIAAGSSYEQYF. The CDR3 coding sequence is TGTGCCAGTAGTATCGCAGCGGGGAGCTCCTACGAGCAGTACTTC.